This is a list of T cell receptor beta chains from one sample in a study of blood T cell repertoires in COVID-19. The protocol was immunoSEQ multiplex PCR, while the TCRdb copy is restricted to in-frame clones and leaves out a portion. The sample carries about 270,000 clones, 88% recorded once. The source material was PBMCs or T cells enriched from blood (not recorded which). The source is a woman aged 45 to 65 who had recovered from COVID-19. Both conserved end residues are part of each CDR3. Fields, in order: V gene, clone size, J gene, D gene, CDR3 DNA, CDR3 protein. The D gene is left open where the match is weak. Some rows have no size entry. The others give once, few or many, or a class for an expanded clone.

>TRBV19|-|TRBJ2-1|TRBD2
TGTGCCAGTACCGAGGACGGCGGGAGGGCTTACAATGAGCAGTTCTTC
CASTEDGGRAYNEQFF
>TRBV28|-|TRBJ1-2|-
TGTGCCAGCAGTTTGTTGGTAGGAGACTATGGCTACACCTTC
CASSLLVGDYGYTF
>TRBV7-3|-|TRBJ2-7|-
TGTGCCAGCAGCCTCCGGGACTTCTACGAGCAGTACTTC
CASSLRDFYEQYF
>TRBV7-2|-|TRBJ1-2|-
TGTGCCAGCACCCACAGGGAAAGCTATGGCTACACCTTC
CASTHRESYGYTF
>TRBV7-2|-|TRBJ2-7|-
TGTGCCAGCAGCCTCATGCAGGCAAACTACGAGCAGTACTTC
CASSLMQANYEQYF
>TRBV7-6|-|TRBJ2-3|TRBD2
TGTGCCAGCAGCCCAGACGGGACTAGCGGGAGCGCTAGCACAGATACGCAGTATTTT
CASSPDGTSGSASTDTQYF
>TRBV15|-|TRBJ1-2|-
TGTGCCACCAAAGAACAGGATATTAACTATGGCTACACCTTC
CATKEQDINYGYTF
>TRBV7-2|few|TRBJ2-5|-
TGTGCCAGCAGCTCAACCCCCGTCGGGGGACGTGAGACCCAGTACTTC
CASSSTPVGGRETQYF
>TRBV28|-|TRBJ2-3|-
TGTGCCAGCAGAGAGGAGGACACAGATACGCAGTATTTT
CASREEDTDTQYF
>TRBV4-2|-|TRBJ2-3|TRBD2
TGTGCCAGCAGCCAAGATCCCCAGCGGGAGGGCACAGATACGCAGTATTTT
CASSQDPQREGTDTQYF
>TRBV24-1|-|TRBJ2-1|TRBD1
TGTGCCACCAGCTTAAAGGACAGGGGCCATGAGCAGTTCTTC
CATSLKDRGHEQFF
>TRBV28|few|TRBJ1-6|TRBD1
TGTGCCAGCAGTTCATCGACAGGGAATAATTCACCCCTCCACTTT
CASSSSTGNNSPLHF
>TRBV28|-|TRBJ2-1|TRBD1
TGTGCCATCAAACAACCCCAGGGGGCATTATACAATGAGCAGTTCTTC
CAIKQPQGALYNEQFF
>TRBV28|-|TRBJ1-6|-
TGTGCCAGCAGGCCGCGAACAGGGTTGCCTAATTCACCCCTCCACTTT
CASRPRTGLPNSPLHF
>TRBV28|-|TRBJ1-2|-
TGTGCCACGGACGAGAGACTTGGACAAAGCTACACCTTC
CATDERLGQSYTF
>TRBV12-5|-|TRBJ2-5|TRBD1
TGTGCTAGTGGTTTGGGGGACAGGCTCCAAGAGACCCAGTACTTC
CASGLGDRLQETQYF
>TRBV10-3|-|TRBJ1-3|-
TGTGCCATCACCCAAGCAGGGACTTCTGGAAACACCATATATTTT
CAITQAGTSGNTIYF
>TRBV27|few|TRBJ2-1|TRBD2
TGTGCCAGCAGTTTAGTCCCGGGACTAGCGGGTCATGAGCAGTTCTTC
CASSLVPGLAGHEQFF